One TCR beta chain is described in this entry. The antigen is unknown. These data are taken from a study of cytomegalovirus exposure and HLA in healthy donors. Overall study results and limits: Altogether, 150 to 200 TCR beta chains were recorded as cytomegalovirus-associated. The study reported that TCR beta sequences accurately predicted HLA-A and HLA-B alleles in most subjects.

The CDR3 extends over 19 amino acids. After removal of 4 bases from V and 0 bases from J, the junction contained 10 bases not matched to a gene. The germline V gene encodes CDR1 SGHNT and CDR2 YYREEE (reference sequence). It was with 60 Vbeta and 13 Jbeta primers that the PCR ran. The method was immunoSEQ multiplex PCR; TCRdb's version includes in-frame clones alone and lacks a portion of them. The profile shows roughly 120,000 clones, 63% of them singletons. The TCR sequence derives from a middle-aged man in good health and CMV-seropositive. Specimen: PBMCs. The rearrangement joins TRBV5-4 to TRBJ2-7, with 16 positions matching TRBD2. This chain's CDR3 is CASSLRPGTSGRGSYEQYF. Written as DNA, the CDR3 is TGTGCCAGCAGCCTCCGACCAGGGACTAGCGGGAGGGGCTCCTACGAGCAGTACTTC.